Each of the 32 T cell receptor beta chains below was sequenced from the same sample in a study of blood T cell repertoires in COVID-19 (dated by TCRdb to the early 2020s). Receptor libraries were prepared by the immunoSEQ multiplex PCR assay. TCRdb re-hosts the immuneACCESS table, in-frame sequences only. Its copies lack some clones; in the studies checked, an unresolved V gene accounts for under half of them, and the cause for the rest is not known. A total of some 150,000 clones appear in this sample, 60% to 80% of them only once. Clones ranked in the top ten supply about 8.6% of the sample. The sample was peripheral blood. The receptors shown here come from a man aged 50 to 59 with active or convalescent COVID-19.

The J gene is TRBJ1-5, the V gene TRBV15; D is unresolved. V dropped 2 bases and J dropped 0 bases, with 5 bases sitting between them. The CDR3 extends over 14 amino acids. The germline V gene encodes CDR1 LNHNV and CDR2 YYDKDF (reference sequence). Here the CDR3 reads CATSRQNSNQPQHF. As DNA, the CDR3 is TGTGCCACCAGCAGACAGAATAGCAATCAGCCCCAGCATTTT.

Here the CDR3 reads CAWSAPGTLGNTIYF. The CDR3 coding sequence is TGTGCCTGGAGTGCCCCCGGGACATTGGGAAACACCATATATTTT. The gene calls are TRBV30 and TRBJ1-3; maybe TRBD1 (6 bases). The CDR3 is 15 amino acids. V was pared by 1 base and J by 4 bases, with 14 bases between. Germline V gives CDR1 GTSNPN, CDR2 SVGIG (reference sequence).

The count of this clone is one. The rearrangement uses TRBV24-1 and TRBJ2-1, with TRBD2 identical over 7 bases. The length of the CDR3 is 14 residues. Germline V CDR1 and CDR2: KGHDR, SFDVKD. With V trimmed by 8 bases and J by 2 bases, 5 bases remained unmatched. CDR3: CATTEGGAYNEQFF. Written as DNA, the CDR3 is TGTGCCACCACCGAGGGAGGGGCCTACAATGAGCAGTTCTTC.

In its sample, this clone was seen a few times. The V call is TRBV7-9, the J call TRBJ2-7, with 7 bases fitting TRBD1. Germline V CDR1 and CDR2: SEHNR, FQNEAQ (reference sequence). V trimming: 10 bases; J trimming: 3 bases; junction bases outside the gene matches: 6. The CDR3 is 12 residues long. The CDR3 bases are TGTGCCACCGACAGGGTTAGCTACGAGCAGTACTTC. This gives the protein CATDRVSYEQYF.

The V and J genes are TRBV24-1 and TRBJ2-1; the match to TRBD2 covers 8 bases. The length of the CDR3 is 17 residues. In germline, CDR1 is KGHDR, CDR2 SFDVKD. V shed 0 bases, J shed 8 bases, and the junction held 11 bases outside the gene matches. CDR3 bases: TGTGCCACCAGTGATTTGCCCTTAGCGGGGCTTTCGGATGAGCAGTTCTTC. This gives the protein CATSDLPLAGLSDEQFF.

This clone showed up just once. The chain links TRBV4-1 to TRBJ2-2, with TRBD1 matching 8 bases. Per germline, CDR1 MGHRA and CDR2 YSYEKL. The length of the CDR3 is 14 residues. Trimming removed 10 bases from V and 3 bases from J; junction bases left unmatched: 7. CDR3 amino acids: CATGSQGDTGELFF. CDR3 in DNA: TGCGCCACCGGGTCACAGGGGGACACCGGGGAGCTGTTTTTT.

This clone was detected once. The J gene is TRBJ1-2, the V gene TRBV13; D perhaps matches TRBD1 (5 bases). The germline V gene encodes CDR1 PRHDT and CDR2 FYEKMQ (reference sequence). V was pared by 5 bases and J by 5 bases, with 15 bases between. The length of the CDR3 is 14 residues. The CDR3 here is CASSPRGLTYGYTF. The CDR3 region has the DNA TGTGCCAGCAGCCCCCGGGGACTGACTTATGGCTACACCTTC.

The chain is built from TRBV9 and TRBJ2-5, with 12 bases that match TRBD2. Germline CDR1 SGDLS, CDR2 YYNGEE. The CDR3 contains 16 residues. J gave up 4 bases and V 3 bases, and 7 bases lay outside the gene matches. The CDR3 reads CASSDTTSGRGETQYF. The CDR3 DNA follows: TGTGCCAGCAGCGACACGACTAGCGGGAGAGGAGAGACCCAGTACTTC.

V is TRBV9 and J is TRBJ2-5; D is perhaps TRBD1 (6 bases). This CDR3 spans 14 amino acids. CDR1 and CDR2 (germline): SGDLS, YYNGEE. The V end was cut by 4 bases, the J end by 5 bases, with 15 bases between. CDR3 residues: CASSPIQGWETQYF. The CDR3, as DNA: TGTGCCAGCAGCCCTATACAGGGATGGGAGACCCAGTACTTC.

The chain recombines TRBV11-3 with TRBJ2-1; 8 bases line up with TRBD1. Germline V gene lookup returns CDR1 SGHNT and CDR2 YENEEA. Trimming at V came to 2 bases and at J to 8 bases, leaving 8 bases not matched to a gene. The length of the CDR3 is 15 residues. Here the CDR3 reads CASSLRAGGRYEQFF. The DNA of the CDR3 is TGTGCCAGCAGCTTACGGGCAGGGGGCCGGTATGAGCAGTTCTTC.

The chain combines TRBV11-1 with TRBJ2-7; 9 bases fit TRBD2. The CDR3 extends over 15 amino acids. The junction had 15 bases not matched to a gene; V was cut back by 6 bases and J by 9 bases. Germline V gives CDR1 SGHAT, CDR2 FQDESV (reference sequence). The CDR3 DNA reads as TGTGCCAGCAGTTCAGGCCTGTCTAGCGGGGCCGGGCAGTACTTC. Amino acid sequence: CASSSGLSSGAGQYF.

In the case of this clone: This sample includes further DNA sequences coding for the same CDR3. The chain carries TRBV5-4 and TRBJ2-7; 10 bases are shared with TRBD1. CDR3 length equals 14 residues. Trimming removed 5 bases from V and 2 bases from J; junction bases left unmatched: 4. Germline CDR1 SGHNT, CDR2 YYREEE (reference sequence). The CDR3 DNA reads TGTGCCAGCAGTTCCGACAGGGGGCCCTACGAGCAGTACTTC. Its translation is CASSSDRGPYEQYF.

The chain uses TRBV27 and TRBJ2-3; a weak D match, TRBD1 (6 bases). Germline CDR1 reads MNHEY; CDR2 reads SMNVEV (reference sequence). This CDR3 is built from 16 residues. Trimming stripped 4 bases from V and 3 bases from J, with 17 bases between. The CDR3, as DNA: TGTGCCAGCAGTTCCCCACAGGGACGCGGGACAGATACGCAGTATTTT. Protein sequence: CASSSPQGRGTDTQYF.

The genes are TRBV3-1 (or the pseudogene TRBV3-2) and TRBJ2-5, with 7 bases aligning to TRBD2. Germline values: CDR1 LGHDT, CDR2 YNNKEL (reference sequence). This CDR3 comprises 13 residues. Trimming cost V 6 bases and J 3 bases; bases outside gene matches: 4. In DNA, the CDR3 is TGTGCCAGCAGTCGGCTAGCGGAAGAGACCCAGTACTTC. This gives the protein CASSRLAEETQYF.

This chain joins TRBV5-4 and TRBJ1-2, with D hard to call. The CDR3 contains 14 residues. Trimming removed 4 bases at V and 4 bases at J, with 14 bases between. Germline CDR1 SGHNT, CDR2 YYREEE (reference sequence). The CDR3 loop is CASSKDTLSYGYTF. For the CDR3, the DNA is TGTGCCAGCAGCAAAGACACGCTATCCTATGGCTACACCTTC.

The CDR3 region has the DNA TGCGCCAGCAGCCCATGGACAGGGGAGGCTGGGGCCAACGTCCTGACTTTC. Amino acids: CASSPWTGEAGANVLTF. J is TRBJ2-6 and V is TRBV5-1, with TRBD1 identical over 9 bases. The CDR3 contains 17 residues. Germline V gives CDR1 SGHRS, CDR2 YFSETQ. V was clipped by 4 bases and J by 2 bases; unmatched bases: 7.

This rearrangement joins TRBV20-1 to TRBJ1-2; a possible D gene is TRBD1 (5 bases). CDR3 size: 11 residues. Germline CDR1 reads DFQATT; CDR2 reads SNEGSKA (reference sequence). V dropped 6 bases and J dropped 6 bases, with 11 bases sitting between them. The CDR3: CSAPDNNGYTF. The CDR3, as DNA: TGCAGTGCCCCGGACAATAATGGCTACACCTTC.

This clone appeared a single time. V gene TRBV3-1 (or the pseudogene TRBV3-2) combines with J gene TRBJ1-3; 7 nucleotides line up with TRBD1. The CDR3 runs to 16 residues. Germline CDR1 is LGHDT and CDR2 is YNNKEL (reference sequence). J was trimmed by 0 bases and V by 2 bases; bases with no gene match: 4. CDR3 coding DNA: TGTGCCAGCAGCCAAAAGGGGGCGAGCTCTGGAAACACCATATATTTT. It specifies CASSQKGASSGNTIYF.

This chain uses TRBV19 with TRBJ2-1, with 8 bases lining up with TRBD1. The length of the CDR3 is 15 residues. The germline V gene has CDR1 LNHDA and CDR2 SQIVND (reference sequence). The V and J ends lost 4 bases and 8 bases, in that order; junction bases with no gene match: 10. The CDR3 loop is CASSKLGQGLDEQFF. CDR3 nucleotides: TGTGCCAGTAGTAAACTAGGACAGGGCCTGGATGAGCAGTTCTTC.

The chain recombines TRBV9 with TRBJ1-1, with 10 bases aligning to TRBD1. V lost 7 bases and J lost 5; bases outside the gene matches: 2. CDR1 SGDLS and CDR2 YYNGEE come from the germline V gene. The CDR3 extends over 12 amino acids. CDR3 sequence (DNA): TGTGCCAGCGGACAGGGGGAGACTGAAGCTTTCTTT. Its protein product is CASGQGETEAFF.

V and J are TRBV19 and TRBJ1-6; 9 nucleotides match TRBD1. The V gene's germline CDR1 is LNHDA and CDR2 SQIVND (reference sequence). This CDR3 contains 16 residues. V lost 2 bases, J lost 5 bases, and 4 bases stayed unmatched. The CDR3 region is CASSILGQGNNSPLHF. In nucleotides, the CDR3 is TGTGCCAGTAGTATACTTGGACAGGGGAATAATTCACCCCTCCACTTT. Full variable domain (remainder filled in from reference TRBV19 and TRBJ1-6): DGGITQSPKYLFRKEGQNVTLSCEQNLNHDAMYWYRQDPGQGLRLIYYSQIVNDFQKGDIAEGYSVSREKKESFPLTVTSAQKNPTAFYLCASSILGQGNNSPLHFGNGTRLTVT.

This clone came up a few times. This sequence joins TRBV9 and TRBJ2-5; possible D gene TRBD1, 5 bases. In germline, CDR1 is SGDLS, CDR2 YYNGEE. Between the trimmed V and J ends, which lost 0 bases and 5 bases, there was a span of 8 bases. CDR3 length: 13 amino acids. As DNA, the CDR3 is TGTGCCAGCAGCGTAGTTGCAGGGGAGACCCAGTACTTC. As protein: CASSVVAGETQYF.

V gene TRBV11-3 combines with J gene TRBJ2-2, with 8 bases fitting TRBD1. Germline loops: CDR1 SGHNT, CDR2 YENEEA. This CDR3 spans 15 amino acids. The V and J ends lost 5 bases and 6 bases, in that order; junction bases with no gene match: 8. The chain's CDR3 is CASSLRTGLAGELFF. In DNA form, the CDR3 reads TGTGCCAGCAGCCTCAGGACAGGGTTAGCCGGGGAGCTGTTTTTT.

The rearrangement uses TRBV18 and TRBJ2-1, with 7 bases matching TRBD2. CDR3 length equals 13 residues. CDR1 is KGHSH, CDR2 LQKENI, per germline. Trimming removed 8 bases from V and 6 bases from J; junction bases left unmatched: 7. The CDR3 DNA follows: TGTGCCAGCCGGGGGGAGTCTCCCAATGAGCAGTTCTTC. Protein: CASRGESPNEQFF. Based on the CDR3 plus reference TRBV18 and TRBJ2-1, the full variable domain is NAGVMQNPRHLVRRRGQEARLRCSPMKGHSHVYWYRQLPEEGLKFMVYLQKENIIDESGMPKERFSAEFPKEGPSILRIQQVVRGDSAAYFCASRGESPNEQFFGPGTRLTVL.

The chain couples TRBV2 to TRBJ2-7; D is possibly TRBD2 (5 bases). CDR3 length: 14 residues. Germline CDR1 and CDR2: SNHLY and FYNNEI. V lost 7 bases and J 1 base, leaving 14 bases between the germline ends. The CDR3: CASNPGKISYEQYF. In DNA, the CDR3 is TGTGCCAGCAATCCGGGAAAAATTTCCTACGAGCAGTACTTC.

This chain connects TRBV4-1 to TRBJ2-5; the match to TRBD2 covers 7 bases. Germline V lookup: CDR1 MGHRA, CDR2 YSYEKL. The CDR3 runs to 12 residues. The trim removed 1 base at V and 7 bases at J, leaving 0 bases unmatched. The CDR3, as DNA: TGCGCCAGCAGCCAAGTAGCGGGGACCCAGTACTTC. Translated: CASSQVAGTQYF.

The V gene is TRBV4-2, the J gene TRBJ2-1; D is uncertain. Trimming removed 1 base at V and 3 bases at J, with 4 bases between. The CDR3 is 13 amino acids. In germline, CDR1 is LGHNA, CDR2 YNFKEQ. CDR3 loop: CASSQASYNEQFF. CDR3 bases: TGTGCCAGCAGCCAAGCGAGCTACAATGAGCAGTTCTTC.

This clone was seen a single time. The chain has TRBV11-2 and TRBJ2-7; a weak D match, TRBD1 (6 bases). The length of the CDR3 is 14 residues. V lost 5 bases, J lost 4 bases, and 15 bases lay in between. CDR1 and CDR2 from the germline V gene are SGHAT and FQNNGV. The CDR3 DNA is TGTGCCAGCAGCCCGCGACAGGAGTCATACGAGCAGTACTTC. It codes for CASSPRQESYEQYF.

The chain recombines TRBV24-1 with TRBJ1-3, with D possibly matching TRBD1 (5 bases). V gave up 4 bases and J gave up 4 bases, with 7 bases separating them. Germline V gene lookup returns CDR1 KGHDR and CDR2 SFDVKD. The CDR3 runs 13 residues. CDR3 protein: CATSDRQGNTIYF. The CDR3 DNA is TGTGCCACCAGTGACAGACAGGGAAACACCATATATTTT.

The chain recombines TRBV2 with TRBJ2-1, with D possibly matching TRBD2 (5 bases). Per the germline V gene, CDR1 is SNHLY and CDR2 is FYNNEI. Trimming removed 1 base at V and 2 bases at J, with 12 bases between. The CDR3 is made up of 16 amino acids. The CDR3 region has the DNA TGTGCCAGCAGTGAAGGGGGTTTCGGGACCTACAATGAGCAGTTCTTC. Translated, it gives CASSEGGFGTYNEQFF.

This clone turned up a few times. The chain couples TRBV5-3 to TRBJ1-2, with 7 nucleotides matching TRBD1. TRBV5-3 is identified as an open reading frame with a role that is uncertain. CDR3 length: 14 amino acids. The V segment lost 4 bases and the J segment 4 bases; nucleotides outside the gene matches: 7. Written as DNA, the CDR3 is TGTGCCAGAAGCGGGGGACAGTTAGCCTATGGCTACACCTTC. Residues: CARSGGQLAYGYTF.

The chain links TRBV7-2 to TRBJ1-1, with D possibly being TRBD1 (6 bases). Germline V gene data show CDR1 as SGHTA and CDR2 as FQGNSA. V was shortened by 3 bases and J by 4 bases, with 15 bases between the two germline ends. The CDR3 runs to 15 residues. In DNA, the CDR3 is TGTGCCAGCAGCTTGAAACCAGGGGAGGGCACTGAAGCTTTCTTT. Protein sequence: CASSLKPGEGTEAFF.